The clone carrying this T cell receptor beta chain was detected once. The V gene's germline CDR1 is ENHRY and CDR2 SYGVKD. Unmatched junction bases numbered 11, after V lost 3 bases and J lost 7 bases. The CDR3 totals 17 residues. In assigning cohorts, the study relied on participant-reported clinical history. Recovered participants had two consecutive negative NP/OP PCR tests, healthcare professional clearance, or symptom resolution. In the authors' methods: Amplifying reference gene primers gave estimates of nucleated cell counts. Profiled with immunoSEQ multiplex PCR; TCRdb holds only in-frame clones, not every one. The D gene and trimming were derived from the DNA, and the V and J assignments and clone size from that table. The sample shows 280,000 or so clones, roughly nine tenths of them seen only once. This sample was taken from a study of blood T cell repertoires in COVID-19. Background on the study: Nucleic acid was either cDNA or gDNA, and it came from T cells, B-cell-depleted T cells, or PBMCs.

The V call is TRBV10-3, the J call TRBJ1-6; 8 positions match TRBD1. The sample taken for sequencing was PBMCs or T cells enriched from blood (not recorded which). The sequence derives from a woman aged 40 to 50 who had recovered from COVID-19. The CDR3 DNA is TGTGCCATCAGTGAACACTTAGGACAGGGAGGAAATTCACCCCTCCACTTT. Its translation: CAISEHLGQGGNSPLHF.